Listed below are T cell receptor beta chains from one sample, sequenced in a study of T cell changes during pregnancy in multiple sclerosis. TCRdb keeps only in-frame clones here, not all; method: immunoSEQ multiplex PCR. The table has roughly 36,000 clones, around 92% seen once; the top ten hold roughly 6%. The sequences come from CD8+ T cells from peripheral blood mononuclear cells, collected in the second trimester of pregnancy. These receptors were obtained from a female donor with multiple sclerosis, enrolled in a pregnancy study. CDR3s include the opening cysteine and the closing phenylalanine or tryptophan. D genes are given only for firm matches. Size values are once, few and many counts, or a class for expanded clones, and some rows have none.

v_gene	abundance	j_gene	d_gene	CDR3aa	CDR3nt
TRBV5-1	-	TRBJ2-7	-	CASSLSGLRKEQYF	TGCGCCAGCAGCTTGTCGGGACTCAGAAAGGAGCAGTACTTC
TRBV9	-	TRBJ1-1	-	CASSPMPGLANTEAFF	TGTGCCAGCAGCCCGATGCCGGGACTTGCGAACACTGAAGCTTTCTTT
TRBV5-8	-	TRBJ2-5	-	CASSLISGQETQYF	TGTGCCAGCAGCCTGATATCAGGGCAAGAGACCCAGTACTTC
TRBV30	-	TRBJ2-2	TRBD2	CAWSAVLAGIYGELFF	TGTGCCTGGAGTGCGGTGCTAGCGGGAATTTACGGGGAGCTGTTTTTT
TRBV27	-	TRBJ1-6	-	CASSLSTPGNSPLHF	TGTGCCAGCAGTTTATCCACACCAGGGAATTCACCCCTCCACTTT
TRBV11-2	-	TRBJ2-3	TRBD2	CASSLEVAGVTDTQYF	TGTGCCAGCAGCTTAGAAGTAGCGGGGGTGACAGATACGCAGTATTTT
TRBV4-1	-	TRBJ2-7	TRBD1	CASSQGSQGGREYEQYF	TGCGCCAGCAGCCAAGGCTCACAGGGGGGAAGAGAGTACGAGCAGTACTTC
TRBV6-1	-	TRBJ2-7	-	CASTLDPYEQYF	TGTGCCAGCACCCTAGACCCCTACGAGCAGTACTTC
TRBV11-2	-	TRBJ2-2	-	CASSPALRVGANTGELFF	TGTGCCAGCAGCCCAGCCTTACGAGTGGGAGCGAACACCGGGGAGCTGTTTTTT
TRBV9	-	TRBJ2-1	TRBD1	CASSATDRAYEQFF	TGTGCCAGCAGCGCCACGGACAGGGCCTATGAGCAGTTCTTC
TRBV5-4	-	TRBJ2-5	-	CASSLVGGLAETQYF	TGTGCCAGCAGCTTGGTGGGGGGGCTCGCAGAGACCCAGTACTTC
TRBV6-5	-	TRBJ2-1	-	CASSYGGLNEQFF	TGTGCCAGCAGTTACGGAGGCCTCAATGAGCAGTTCTTC
TRBV2	once	TRBJ2-7	TRBD1	CASRGQGSYEQYF	TGTGCCAGCAGGGGACAGGGGTCCTACGAGCAGTACTTC
TRBV29-1	-	TRBJ2-7	-	CSVFTGFSSYEQYF	TGCAGCGTTTTTACCGGGTTTTCGTCCTACGAGCAGTACTTC
TRBV30	-	TRBJ2-3	TRBD1	CAWDRVLEYTDTQYF	TGTGCCTGGGACAGGGTTTTAGAATACACAGATACGCAGTATTTT
TRBV27	-	TRBJ2-7	-	CASSEAGVGGTYEQYF	TGTGCCAGCAGTGAGGCCGGGGTGGGGGGTACCTACGAGCAGTACTTC
TRBV5-5	-	TRBJ2-7	-	CASSWLYEQYF	TGTGCCAGCAGCTGGCTCTACGAGCAGTACTTC
TRBV19	-	TRBJ2-1	TRBD1	CASADWAGGYNEQFF	TGTGCCAGTGCTGACTGGGCAGGGGGCTACAATGAGCAGTTCTTC
TRBV6-5	-	TRBJ2-2	TRBD2	CASSYTTTGGAGELFF	TGTGCCAGCAGTTACACCACTACGGGGGGGGCCGGGGAGCTGTTTTTT
TRBV6-5	once	TRBJ2-7	-	CASSYDRIYEQYF	TGTGCCAGCAGTTACGACAGAATTTACGAGCAGTACTTC
TRBV19	-	TRBJ2-1	-	CASSLGLSNEQFF	TGTGCCAGTAGTCTAGGACTATCCAATGAGCAGTTCTTC
TRBV6-5	-	TRBJ1-2	TRBD1	CASSYNQGAGGYTF	TGTGCCAGCAGTTACAATCAGGGGGCAGGTGGCTACACCTTC
TRBV5-4	-	TRBJ2-5	TRBD1	CASSFIGTGLTETQYF	TGTGCCAGCAGCTTCATAGGGACAGGGCTGACGGAGACCCAGTACTTC
TRBV6-4	-	TRBJ2-6	-	CASSDTESSGANVLTF	TGTGCCAGCAGTGACACGGAGAGCTCTGGGGCCAACGTCCTGACTTTC
TRBV10-2	-	TRBJ2-1	TRBD2	CASSGLAGNEQFF	TGCGCCAGCAGTGGGCTAGCGGGGAATGAGCAGTTCTTC
TRBV7-9	-	TRBJ2-5	TRBD1	CASSSSGQETQYF	TGTGCCAGCAGCTCCTCGGGACAGGAGACCCAGTACTTC
TRBV5-1	-	TRBJ2-1	TRBD2	CASSLAAGGHQFF	TGCGCCAGCAGCTTGGCTGCGGGGGGGCATCAGTTCTTC
TRBV18	-	TRBJ2-7	-	CASSPPSAFYEQYF	TGTGCCAGCTCACCTCCTAGCGCTTTTTACGAGCAGTACTTC
TRBV5-6	-	TRBJ2-3	-	CASSHNGGSSTDTQYF	TGTGCCAGCAGCCACAACGGAGGGTCTAGCACAGATACGCAGTATTTT
TRBV4-1	once	TRBJ1-1	-	CASSQVPLSDMNTEAFF	TGCGCCAGCAGCCAAGTCCCTTTATCAGATATGAACACTGAAGCTTTCTTT
TRBV30	once	TRBJ1-2	-	CAWSVVSRGEGYTF	TGTGCCTGGAGTGTAGTTAGCCGCGGGGAAGGCTACACCTTC
TRBV19	-	TRBJ2-1	-	CASSDSGNSYNEQFF	TGTGCCAGTAGTGACAGTGGGAACTCCTACAATGAGCAGTTCTTC
TRBV19	-	TRBJ1-1	TRBD1	CASSIWDRNTEAFF	TGTGCCAGTAGTATATGGGACAGGAACACTGAAGCTTTCTTT
TRBV6-6	-	TRBJ2-1	TRBD2	CASSYGASGAYNEQFF	TGTGCCAGCAGTTACGGGGCTAGCGGGGCCTACAATGAGCAGTTCTTC
TRBV7-7	-	TRBJ2-1	-	CASSLGGGAYNEQFF	TGTGCCAGCAGCTTAGGGGGGGGCGCCTACAATGAGCAGTTCTTC
TRBV9	-	TRBJ2-3	TRBD2	CASSVATSGGPTDTQYF	TGTGCCAGCAGCGTAGCTACCAGCGGGGGGCCCACAGATACGCAGTATTTT
TRBV21-1	-	TRBJ2-5	-	CASSNSGLTVQETQYF	TGTGCCAGCAGCAACTCGGGACTGACTGTCCAAGAGACCCAGTACTTC
TRBV30	few	TRBJ1-1	TRBD1	CAWSAPTGTGEAFF	TGTGCCTGGAGTGCCCCCACCGGGACAGGGGAAGCTTTCTTT
TRBV10-3	once	TRBJ1-1	TRBD1	CAISNPGDRREAFF	TGTGCCATCAGCAATCCGGGGGACAGGAGAGAAGCTTTCTTT
TRBV4-3	-	TRBJ2-2	-	CASSQYRAYGELFF	TGCGCCAGCAGCCAATACAGGGCTTACGGGGAGCTGTTTTTT
TRBV4-3	few	TRBJ2-7	TRBD1	CASSQDRGINEQYF	TGCGCCAGCAGCCAGGACAGGGGGATCAACGAGCAGTACTTC
TRBV7-2	-	TRBJ1-1	TRBD1	CASRYQRPQGADTEAFF	TGTGCCAGCAGATATCAAAGGCCACAGGGGGCCGACACTGAAGCTTTCTTT
TRBV29-1	-	TRBJ1-5	TRBD1	CSVSGQVNQPQHF	TGCAGCGTGAGCGGACAGGTCAATCAGCCCCAGCATTTT
TRBV6-1	once	TRBJ2-7	TRBD2	CASSEGLPYEQYF	TGTGCCAGCAGTGAGGGACTACCCTACGAGCAGTACTTC
TRBV27	-	TRBJ2-5	-	CASSFIQGETQYF	TGTGCCAGCAGTTTTATCCAGGGAGAGACCCAGTACTTC
TRBV10-1	-	TRBJ1-2	TRBD1	CAARDLGQGVYGYTF	TGCGCCGCACGCGATTTGGGACAGGGGGTTTATGGCTACACCTTC
TRBV6-1	-	TRBJ2-2	TRBD1	CASPGQGNPHGELFF	TGTGCCAGCCCGGGACAGGGTAACCCCCACGGGGAGCTGTTTTTT
TRBV27	-	TRBJ2-1	-	CASSFRLGYNEQFF	TGTGCCAGCAGTTTTCGACTAGGTTACAATGAGCAGTTCTTC
TRBV4-2	medium-sized	TRBJ2-7	-	CASSQGGGDSSYEQYF	TGTGCCAGCAGCCAAGGAGGGGGGGATAGCTCCTACGAGCAGTACTTC